Listed below are T cell receptor beta chains from one sample, sequenced in a study of blood T cell repertoires in COVID-19. Clones were read by immunoSEQ multiplex PCR, and TCRdb kept only the in-frame ones, dropping some. The data contain 200,000 to 250,000 clones, about three quarters of them seen just once; the ten biggest clones take up 4.5% to 7%. Sequenced material: peripheral blood. The receptors stem from a woman in her 70s with acute or convalescent COVID-19. Both conserved end residues are part of each CDR3. A D gene is named only where the DNA matches it firmly. Clone sizes are given selectively: once, few, many, or a class where the clone is expanded.

clone_size	v_call	d_call	j_call	cdr3_nt	cdr3_aa
few	TRBV28	TRBD1	TRBJ1-5	TGTGCCAGCAGCTCCGCGGGACAGGGCCGTCAGCCCCAGCATTTT	CASSSAGQGRQPQHF
few	TRBV10-3	NA	TRBJ1-2	TGTGCCATCAGTGAGTTGGCAGGCCCTAACTATGGCTACACCTTC	CAISELAGPNYGYTF
NA	TRBV29-1	NA	TRBJ2-7	TGCAGCGTTGAAGCGCGCGGGCGGAGACTGGTCTACGAGCAGTACTTC	CSVEARGRRLVYEQYF
NA	TRBV28	NA	TRBJ1-2	TGTGCCAGCAGGCCCGGGGCAGGGGCCGGCTACACCTTC	CASRPGAGAGYTF
NA	TRBV7-9	TRBD1	TRBJ2-5	TGTGCCAGCAGCCGTTCGGGACAGGGTGGAGCCCAGTACTTC	CASSRSGQGGAQYF
few	TRBV24-1	TRBD2	TRBJ2-4	TGTGCCACCAGTGATCCCCCTCCACTAGCGGGAGATAAGGTGGCCAAAAACATTCAGTACTTC	CATSDPPPLAGDKVAKNIQYF
NA	TRBV5-4	NA	TRBJ1-4	TGTGCCAGCAGTCCTGACAGGTTGACTGAAAAACTGTTTTTT	CASSPDRLTEKLFF
NA	TRBV11-3	NA	TRBJ2-2	TGTGCCAGCAGCTTAGTCGCGTCCTGGTACACCGGGGAGCTGTTTTTT	CASSLVASWYTGELFF
once	TRBV23-1	NA	TRBJ2-4	TGCGCCAGCAGTCCCCAGGACAGAGCCAAAAACATTCAGTACTTC	CASSPQDRAKNIQYF
NA	TRBV19	TRBD2	TRBJ2-2	TGTGCCAGTAGTACCCGAGAGCGGGGGAACACCGGGGAGCTGTTTTTT	CASSTRERGNTGELFF
NA	TRBV7-8	NA	TRBJ2-1	TGTGCCAGCAGCTCCCTAGCTGGGCCCAACGGGAATGAGCAGTTCTTC	CASSSLAGPNGNEQFF
NA	TRBV6-1	NA	TRBJ2-5	TGTGCCAGCAGTGGAATCCCGCGGACAGGGAGGGGGACCCAGTACTTC	CASSGIPRTGRGTQYF
NA	TRBV28	TRBD1	TRBJ1-3	TGTGCCAGCAGCACCCTCGGGACAGGGGGCCGGGGAAACACCATATATTTT	CASSTLGTGGRGNTIYF
once	TRBV18	TRBD1	TRBJ2-5	TGTGCCAGCTCACCGAACAGGGGACGGGAGACCCAGTACTTC	CASSPNRGRETQYF
NA	TRBV21-1	NA	TRBJ1-6	TGTGCCAGCAGCAAAGCAGGGACAGGGGGCGCTCCGTCACCCCTCCACTTT	CASSKAGTGGAPSPLHF
NA	TRBV7-9	NA	TRBJ1-1	TGTGCCAGCAGCTTAGCGCAGGACACTGAAGCTTTCTTT	CASSLAQDTEAFF
NA	TRBV5-8	NA	TRBJ1-5	TGTGCCAGCAGCTTGGGTCCAGGGAATCAGCCCCAGCATTTT	CASSLGPGNQPQHF
NA	TRBV12-3/TRBV12-4	NA	TRBJ1-2	TGTGCCAGCAGTTTAACCGGGTATGGCTACACCTTC	CASSLTGYGYTF
few	TRBV29-1	TRBD2	TRBJ2-1	TGCAGCGTTGTGGAGGGACTAGCGGGAGGGGAATTCTTC	CSVVEGLAGGEFF
NA	TRBV2	NA	TRBJ1-2	TGTGCCAGCAGTGGGGGGCCGAACTATGGCTACACCTTC	CASSGGPNYGYTF
NA	TRBV7-2	TRBD1	TRBJ2-7	TGTGCCAGCAGCTTAGCGTGGGGGACAGGGGCCTACGAGCAGTACTTC	CASSLAWGTGAYEQYF
NA	TRBV18	NA	TRBJ1-5	TGTGCCAGCTCACCACCAGGGGATAGCAATCAGCCCCAGCATTTT	CASSPPGDSNQPQHF
NA	TRBV5-4	NA	TRBJ1-6	TGTGCCAGCAGCTTGAATAAGGGGTCTTCACCCCTCCACTTT	CASSLNKGSSPLHF
NA	TRBV3-1/TRBV3-2	NA	TRBJ1-1	TGTGCCAGCAGCCAAGGGGGAGGGGGTAGCACTGAAGCTTTCTTT	CASSQGGGGSTEAFF
NA	TRBV2	TRBD1	TRBJ1-5	TGTGCCTCCGGGGGACAGGCGCTCAATCAGCCCCAGCATTTT	CASGGQALNQPQHF
NA	TRBV9	TRBD2	TRBJ2-3	TGTGCCAGCAGCGTAATCGGAGGACTAGCCACAGATACGCAGTATTTT	CASSVIGGLATDTQYF
NA	TRBV5-1	NA	TRBJ1-2	TGCGCCAGCAGCTTGGCCCTCAACAGGGTCGGTGGCTACACCTTC	CASSLALNRVGGYTF
NA	TRBV6-5	NA	TRBJ2-7	TGTGCCAGCAGTTACTCGAGCCGGTCCTACGAGCAGTACTTC	CASSYSSRSYEQYF
NA	TRBV10-2	NA	TRBJ2-2	TGCGCCAGCGCCCGGGAGAGTAACACCGGGGAGCTGTTTTTT	CASARESNTGELFF
NA	TRBV7-2	TRBD1	TRBJ2-7	TGTGCCAGCAGCTCAGACAGGGGGATCTACGAGCAGTACTTC	CASSSDRGIYEQYF
NA	TRBV5-8	TRBD1	TRBJ1-2	TGTGCCAGCAGCCCCTCACCGGGACAGGGGGCCTATGGCTACACCTTC	CASSPSPGQGAYGYTF
NA	TRBV7-8	TRBD2	TRBJ2-1	TGTGCCAGCAGCTTGTTGGGTGTAGCGGGAGGGCCGGGGAATGAGCAGTTCTTC	CASSLLGVAGGPGNEQFF
NA	TRBV24-1	TRBD1	TRBJ2-1	TGTGCCACCAGTGACCGGACAGGGGGTTCGGTCAATGAGCAGTTCTTC	CATSDRTGGSVNEQFF
NA	TRBV28	NA	TRBJ1-2	TGTGCCAGCAGTTTAGGAGGGGTGCGTGGCTACACCTTC	CASSLGGVRGYTF
NA	TRBV3-1/TRBV3-2	NA	TRBJ2-2	TGTGCCAGCAGCCAAGGGGACACCACCGGGGAGCTGTTTTTT	CASSQGDTTGELFF
NA	TRBV6-5	NA	TRBJ1-6	TGTGCCAGCAGCATTGGAGAGTCCTATAATTCACCCCTCCACTTT	CASSIGESYNSPLHF
few	TRBV7-9	NA	TRBJ1-4	TGTGCCAGCAGCCCCGGGAGGGGTGAAGAAAAACTGTTTTTT	CASSPGRGEEKLFF
few	TRBV5-1	NA	TRBJ1-5	TGCGCCAGCAGCTTGGACAAAAATCAGCCCCAGCATTTT	CASSLDKNQPQHF
NA	TRBV6-6	TRBD2	TRBJ2-4	TGTGCCAGCAGTCGCGGGACTAGCGGGAGAGGGGGCAAAAACATTCAGTACTTC	CASSRGTSGRGGKNIQYF
NA	TRBV12-3/TRBV12-4	TRBD1	TRBJ1-1	TGTGCCAGCAGTTTACGACAGGGGAGTGAAGCTTTCTTT	CASSLRQGSEAFF
NA	TRBV2	NA	TRBJ1-2	TGTGCCAGCAGTGACAATAACTATGGCTACACCTTC	CASSDNNYGYTF
once	TRBV24-1	NA	TRBJ1-5	TGTGCCACCAGTCCCGGGGGGTCTCAGCCCCAGCATTTT	CATSPGGSQPQHF
few	TRBV2	TRBD1	TRBJ2-7	TGTGCCAGCAGTCATGAGGGACAGGGCCTCTACGAGCAGTACTTC	CASSHEGQGLYEQYF
NA	TRBV10-2	NA	TRBJ2-3	TGCGCCAGCAGTGAGGCAGTTGACAGCGGGAGCACAGATACGCAGTATTTT	CASSEAVDSGSTDTQYF
NA	TRBV2	NA	TRBJ2-1	TGTGCCAGCAGTGAAAGCACTAACTCCTACAATGAGCAGTTCTTC	CASSESTNSYNEQFF
once	TRBV11-3	TRBD1	TRBJ1-5	TGTGCCAGCAGCTTAGGATCGGACAGGGCGGTGGATCAGCCCCAGCATTTT	CASSLGSDRAVDQPQHF
NA	TRBV27	TRBD2	TRBJ2-1	TGTGCCAGCAGACCCCAACTAGCGGGAGGATTTTATGAGCAGTTCTTC	CASRPQLAGGFYEQFF
NA	TRBV5-1	TRBD2	TRBJ2-5	TGCGCCAGCAGGCCTCTAGCGGACCAAGAGACCCAGTACTTC	CASRPLADQETQYF
NA	TRBV20-1	TRBD1	TRBJ2-3	TGCAGTGCTAGTACCGGGACAGATTTCACAGATACGCAGTATTTT	CSASTGTDFTDTQYF
NA	TRBV14	NA	TRBJ2-2	TGTGCCAGCAGCCTAAGAGTTCACACCGGGGAGCTGTTTTTT	CASSLRVHTGELFF
once	TRBV30	NA	TRBJ2-1	TGTGCACGGAACTATGGTTACAATGAGCAGTTCTTC	CARNYGYNEQFF
NA	TRBV11-3	NA	TRBJ2-7	TGTGCCAGCAGCTTAGAGGGCGGGACCCCTTTGGGAGAGCAGTACTTC	CASSLEGGTPLGEQYF
NA	TRBV28	NA	TRBJ1-4	TGTGCCAGCACCTCGGGGGGGACTGCAACTAATGAAAAACTGTTTTTT	CASTSGGTATNEKLFF
NA	TRBV5-6	NA	TRBJ1-1	TGTGCCAGCAGCTTGGCCAATAGGGAGACTGAAGCTTTCTTT	CASSLANRETEAFF
NA	TRBV3-1/TRBV3-2	TRBD1	TRBJ1-1	TGTGCCAGCAGCGAAGGGGTAGGGGGCCGGGTCACTGAAGCTTTCTTT	CASSEGVGGRVTEAFF
NA	TRBV7-8	TRBD2	TRBJ2-7	TGTGCCAGCAGCTTATTTTATAGCGGGGGAACCTACGAGCAGTACTTC	CASSLFYSGGTYEQYF
few	TRBV5-1	TRBD1	TRBJ1-5	TGCGCCAGCAGCCCGGGGGGGACAGGGTTTCAGCCCCAGCATTTT	CASSPGGTGFQPQHF